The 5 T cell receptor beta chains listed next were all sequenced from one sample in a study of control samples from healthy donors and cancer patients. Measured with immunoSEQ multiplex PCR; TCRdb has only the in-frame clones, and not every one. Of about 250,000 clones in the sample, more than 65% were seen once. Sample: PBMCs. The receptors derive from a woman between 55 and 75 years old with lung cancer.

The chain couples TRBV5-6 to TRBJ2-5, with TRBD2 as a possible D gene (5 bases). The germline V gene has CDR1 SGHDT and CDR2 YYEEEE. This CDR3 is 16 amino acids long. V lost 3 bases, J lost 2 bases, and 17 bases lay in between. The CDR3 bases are TGTGCCAGCAGCTGGGCGGGCAATATTTTGCAAGAGACCCAGTACTTC. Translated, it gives CASSWAGNILQETQYF.

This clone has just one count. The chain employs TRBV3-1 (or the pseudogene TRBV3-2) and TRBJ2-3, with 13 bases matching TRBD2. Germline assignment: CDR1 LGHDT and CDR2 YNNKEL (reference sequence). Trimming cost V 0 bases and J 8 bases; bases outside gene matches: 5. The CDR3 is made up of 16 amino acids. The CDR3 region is CASSQDWTSGSGTQYF. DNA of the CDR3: TGTGCCAGCAGCCAAGATTGGACTAGCGGGAGCGGTACGCAGTATTTT.

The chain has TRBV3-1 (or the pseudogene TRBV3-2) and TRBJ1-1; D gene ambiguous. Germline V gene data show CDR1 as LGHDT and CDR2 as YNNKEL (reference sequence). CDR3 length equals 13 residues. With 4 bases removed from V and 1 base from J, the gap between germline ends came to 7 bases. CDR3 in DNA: TGTGCCAGCAGCCGAACTAAGAACACTGAAGCTTTCTTT. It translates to CASSRTKNTEAFF.

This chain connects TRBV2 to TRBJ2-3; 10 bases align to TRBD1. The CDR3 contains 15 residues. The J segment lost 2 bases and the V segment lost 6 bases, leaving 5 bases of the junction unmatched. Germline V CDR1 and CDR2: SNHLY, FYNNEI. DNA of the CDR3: TGTGCCAGCAGAGCCGGGACAGGGGACACAGATACGCAGTATTTT. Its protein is CASRAGTGDTDTQYF.

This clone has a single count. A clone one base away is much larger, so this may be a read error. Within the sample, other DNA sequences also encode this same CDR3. The CDR3 region has the DNA TGTGCTAGTGGTTTCGGGCGGGGGGGAACGAACACCGGGGAGCTGTTTTTT. Amino acids: CASGFGRGGTNTGELFF. The chain joins TRBV12-5 to TRBJ2-2; 9 nucleotides agree with TRBD2. Looked up from germline, CDR1 is LGHNT and CDR2 is FRNRAP. The CDR3 is made up of 17 amino acids. J was trimmed by 0 bases and V by 3 bases; bases with no gene match: 5. The full variable domain, in which reference TRBV12-5 and TRBJ2-2 provide the parts outside the CDR3, is DARVTQTPRHKVTEMGQEVTMRCQPILGHNTVFWYRQTMMQGLELLAYFRNRAPLDDSGMPKDRFSAEMPDATLATLKIQPSEPRDSAVYFCASGFGRGGTNTGELFFGEGSRLTVL.